A single sample is the source of the 28 T cell receptor beta chains below, sequenced in a study of response to subunit inactivated influenza vaccine. TCRdb recomputed calls from the RT-PCR reads with MiXCR, one row per CDR3 protein. The sample holds 750,000 to 850,000 distinct CDR3 sequences; less than 20% are singletons and the top ten take 11%. Material: PBMCs from blood, obtained 4 to 6 days after vaccination. These receptors came from a man over 45 who received an inactivated influenza vaccine.

This clonotype was picked up a small number of times. The CDR3 reads CSARSGGGHIQYF. CDR3 DNA: TGCAGTGCTAGAAGCGGGGGGGGGCACATTCAGTACTTC. The genes are TRBV20-1 and TRBJ2-4; TRBD2 agrees at 10 bases. The V segment lost 2 bases and the J segment 8 bases; nucleotides outside the gene matches: 3. The CDR3 sequence is 13 residues long. CDR1 is DFQATT, CDR2 SNEGSKA, per germline (reference sequence).

This clonotype was found a few times. The gene calls are TRBV19 and TRBJ2-1; D call uncertain. CDR3 length equals 15 residues. Germline CDR1 reads LNHDA; CDR2 reads SQIVND (reference sequence). Trimming pared 2 bases from V and 0 bases from J, leaving 8 bases between. The CDR3 reads CASSILTSSYNEQFF. In DNA form, the CDR3 reads TGTGCCAGTAGTATACTGACGAGCTCCTACAATGAGCAGTTCTTC.

This sequence joins TRBV11-1 and TRBJ2-7; 7 bases fit TRBD1. There are 15 residues in the CDR3. Germline lookup yields CDR1 SGHAT and CDR2 FQDESV (reference sequence). Losses at the gene ends were 3 bases for V and 3 bases for J; bases not matched to a gene: 8. DNA for the CDR3: TGTGCCAGCAGCTTTACTAGGGACAGCCGCTACGAGCAGTACTTC. It is translated as CASSFTRDSRYEQYF.

The V gene is TRBV12-3 or TRBV12-4, the J gene TRBJ2-7; possibly TRBD1 for D (6 bases). V gave up 5 bases and J gave up 2 bases, with 13 bases separating them. The CDR3 covers 14 residues. This CDR3 reads CASSQGQRTYEQYF. CDR3 DNA: TGTGCCAGCAGTCAAGGACAGAGAACCTACGAGCAGTACTTC.

The chain is built from TRBV15 and TRBJ2-1; TRBD2 matches 7 bases. CDR1 is LNHNV and CDR2 is YYDKDF in the germline V gene (reference sequence). CDR3 length: 13 residues. V shed 8 bases and J 5 bases; nucleotides not matched to a gene: 6. The CDR3 coding sequence is TGTGCCACCCGTAGGACTAGACACAATGAGCAGTTCTTC. Protein: CATRRTRHNEQFF.

The chain joins TRBV24-1 to TRBJ1-2; D may be TRBD1 (6 bases). Germline V gene sequence: CDR1 KGHDR, CDR2 SFDVKD. The CDR3 is made up of 13 amino acids. With 4 bases removed from V and 6 bases from J, the gap between germline ends came to 11 bases. In nucleotides, the CDR3 is TGTGCCACCAGTGAATCACAGGGTAATGGCTACACCTTC. It yields the protein CATSESQGNGYTF.

In its sample, this clonotype was seen a few times. Here the CDR3 DNA reads TGTGCCAGCAGTTACGTGGGATCCACCTACGAGCAGTACTTC. As protein: CASSYVGSTYEQYF. The rearrangement links TRBV6-2 or TRBV6-3 to TRBJ2-7; D unclear. Trimming left V 2 bases short and J 2 bases short, with 10 bases between. Per the germline V gene, CDR1 is MNHEY and CDR2 is SVGEGT. The CDR3 spans 14 residues.

The chain links TRBV7-2 to TRBJ2-4; D not resolved. Between the trimmed V and J ends, which lost 2 bases and 7 bases, there was a span of 9 bases. The CDR3 is made up of 13 amino acids. Looked up from germline, CDR1 is SGHTA and CDR2 is FQGNSA. The CDR3 sequence is CASSLRVENIQYF. The CDR3 DNA is TGTGCCAGCAGCTTAAGGGTGGAGAACATTCAGTACTTC.

The chain links TRBV7-9 to TRBJ2-1; D ambiguous. V lost 1 base and J 14 bases, leaving 15 bases between the germline ends. The CDR3 loop spans 13 amino acids. From germline, CDR1 is SEHNR and CDR2 FQNEAQ (reference sequence). The CDR3 loop is CASSLGVPHRKFF. The CDR3 coding sequence is TGTGCCAGCAGCTTAGGGGTGCCCCACCGGAAGTTCTTC.

This clonotype came up a few times. This chain connects TRBV7-9 to TRBJ1-6, with D possibly matching TRBD1 (5 bases). The V gene's germline CDR1 is SEHNR and CDR2 FQNEAQ (reference sequence). V was clipped by 5 bases and J by 8 bases, with 16 bases between them. CDR3 length equals 15 residues. CDR3 coding DNA: TGTGCCAGCAGCCCACGGACATTTCTAGATTCACCCCTCCACTTT. Amino acid sequence: CASSPRTFLDSPLHF.

This clonotype was found a few times. The chain combines TRBV28 with TRBJ2-7; perhaps TRBD2 as D (6 bases). CDR3 length equals 14 residues. Between the trimmed V and J ends, which lost 3 bases and 3 bases, there was a span of 12 bases. Germline V CDR1 and CDR2: MDHEN, SYDVKM. CDR3 amino acids: CASSFSDGGYEQYF. The CDR3 DNA sequence: TGTGCCAGCAGTTTTTCCGACGGGGGCTACGAGCAGTACTTC.

This clonotype has more than one count but fewer than ten. The chain employs TRBV24-1 and TRBJ2-3; TRBD1 or TRBD2 may be the D gene (5 bases each). This CDR3 contains 15 residues. Deletions cut 1 base from V and 0 bases from J, with 7 bases between. Germline loops: CDR1 KGHDR, CDR2 SFDVKD. CDR3 DNA: TGTGCCACCAGTGATTTTAGGGACAGCACAGATACGCAGTATTTT. Its protein is CATSDFRDSTDTQYF.

This clonotype came up a few times. The CDR3 DNA follows: TGCGGCCACAGGGGGAACACCGGGGAGCTGTTTTTT. Amino acids: CGHRGNTGELFF. The J gene is TRBJ2-2, the V gene TRBV20-1, with 7 positions matching TRBD1. CDR1 and CDR2 from the germline V gene are DFQATT and SNEGSKA (reference sequence). CDR3 length: 12 residues.

This clonotype was observed a few times. The chain couples TRBV20-1 to TRBJ1-5; D is undetermined. In germline, CDR1 is DFQATT, CDR2 SNEGSKA (reference sequence). The CDR3 covers 15 residues. V was shortened by 7 bases and J by 5 bases, with 21 bases between the two germline ends. CDR3 DNA: TGCAGTGTCACAGATGAAGGGCTCCATGATCAGCCCCAGCATTTT. It codes for CSVTDEGLHDQPQHF.

The chain recombines TRBV5-1 with TRBJ2-5, with D unclear. Germline CDR1 SGHRS, CDR2 YFSETQ. CDR3 size: 16 residues. The V and J ends lost 4 bases and 2 bases respectively, with 18 bases between them. The CDR3 protein is CASSPTETQFQETQYF. The CDR3 DNA sequence: TGCGCCAGCAGCCCGACCGAGACCCAATTTCAAGAGACCCAGTACTTC.

There are many counts of this clonotype. J is TRBJ2-7 and V is TRBV7-8; 8 bases line up with TRBD1. Germline CDR1 reads SGHVS; CDR2 reads FQNEAQ. The CDR3 extends over 15 amino acids. V lost 1 base and J lost 4; bases outside the gene matches: 6. As DNA, the CDR3 is TGTGCCAGCAGCTTAGGTTCCAGGGGGCTATACGAGCAGTACTTC. Translating it yields CASSLGSRGLYEQYF.

This rearrangement joins TRBV9 to TRBJ2-5; D gene unclear. V lost 4 bases and J 1 base, leaving 14 bases between the germline ends. This CDR3 comprises 15 residues. CDR1 is SGDLS, CDR2 YYNGEE, per germline. The CDR3 coding sequence is TGTGCCAGCAGCACATTACCGGGCTTCCAAGAGACCCAGTACTTC. The encoded protein is CASSTLPGFQETQYF.

The gene calls are TRBV20-1 and TRBJ1-4; D gene uncertain. This CDR3 is 13 amino acids long. Germline loops: CDR1 DFQATT, CDR2 SNEGSKA (reference sequence). V shed 1 base and J shed 5 bases, with 8 bases lying between them. This chain's CDR3 is CSARVSSNEKLFF. The CDR3 DNA follows: TGCAGTGCTAGAGTGTCATCGAATGAAAAACTGTTTTTT.

The rearrangement links TRBV5-1 to TRBJ2-1, with D possibly TRBD1 on 5 matching bases. Germline CDR1 SGHRS, CDR2 YFSETQ. The CDR3 is 14 residues long. V was shortened by 2 bases and J by 5 bases, with 11 bases between the two germline ends. DNA for the CDR3: TGCGCCAGCAGCTTTCTAGGGGATAACAATGAGCAGTTCTTC. Protein product: CASSFLGDNNEQFF.

In the case of this clonotype: The junction departs from germline at one end; a sequencing error may be responsible. The rearrangement uses TRBV7-9 and TRBJ1-5, with D hard to call. The CDR3 extends over 12 amino acids. Germline CDR1 and CDR2: SEHNR and FQNEAQ (reference sequence). CDR3 amino acids: CVSSTNNQPQHF. DNA of the CDR3: TGTGTCAGCAGCACAAATAATCAGCCCCAGCATTTT.

In this sample, this clonotype turned up a few times. The V call is TRBV24-1, the J call TRBJ2-3; TRBD2 might be the D (6 bases). Germline V CDR1 and CDR2: KGHDR, SFDVKD. This CDR3 spans 16 amino acids. The V and J ends lost 7 bases and 0 bases respectively, with 16 bases between them. The CDR3 loop reads CATRQDYTNSTDTQYF. Here the CDR3 DNA reads TGTGCCACCAGGCAGGACTACACCAACAGCACAGATACGCAGTATTTT.

This clonotype was seen many times. J is TRBJ1-1 and V is TRBV7-6, with D unclear. The CDR3 has 14 amino acids. V was pared by 6 bases and J by 1 base, with 12 bases between. The germline gives CDR1 SGHVS, CDR2 FNYEAQ. The CDR3, as DNA: TGTGCCAGCAGACGAATGCGAGGGAACACTGAAGCTTTCTTT. Translated, it gives CASRRMRGNTEAFF.

The genes are TRBV18 and TRBJ1-1; 8 positions agree with TRBD1. Germline V gene sequence: CDR1 KGHSH, CDR2 LQKENI. The ends lost 6 bases at V and 1 base at J; junction bases unmatched: 4. This CDR3 is built from 14 residues. CDR3 residues: CASSGDRTNTEAFF. The CDR3 bases are TGTGCCAGCTCCGGGGACAGGACGAACACTGAAGCTTTCTTT.

This clonotype occurred many times. The rearrangement joins TRBV25-1 to TRBJ2-5; maybe TRBD2 (5 bases). The V and J ends lost 3 bases and 5 bases respectively, with 16 bases between them. Germline V gene lookup returns CDR1 MGHDK and CDR2 SYGVNS. The CDR3 covers 15 residues. This CDR3 is CASSDSTRIGETQYF. The CDR3 bases are TGTGCCAGCAGTGACTCCACTAGAATCGGGGAGACCCAGTACTTC.

The chain has TRBV2 and TRBJ2-5; D unresolved. In germline, CDR1 is SNHLY, CDR2 FYNNEI. The V and J ends lost 0 bases and 2 bases respectively, with 13 bases between them. The CDR3 covers 16 residues. CDR3 nucleotide sequence: TGTGCCAGCAGTGAAGCGCACCCGGGCCGACAAGAGACCCAGTACTTC. This codes for CASSEAHPGRQETQYF.

The table lists this clonotype with a few counts. This chain uses TRBV9 with TRBJ2-3, with D hard to call. Germline V gene sequence: CDR1 SGDLS, CDR2 YYNGEE. This CDR3 region has 18 residues. V lost 0 bases and J 2 bases, leaving 19 bases between the germline ends. The CDR3 here is CASSVVGSGSSHTDTQYF. The CDR3 coding sequence is TGTGCCAGCAGCGTAGTCGGATCTGGGTCCTCCCACACAGATACGCAGTATTTT.

This clonotype was seen repeatedly, ten times or more. The chain employs TRBV6-5 and TRBJ1-2; D unresolved. CDR1 is MNHEY, CDR2 SVGAGI, per germline. The CDR3 extends over 13 amino acids. Between the trimmed V and J ends, which lost 2 bases and 8 bases, there was a span of 12 bases. In nucleotides, the CDR3 is TGTGCCAGCAGTTACGGCGGTGAGGGCGGCTACACCTTC. This sequence encodes CASSYGGEGGYTF.

This clonotype was detected only a few times. The V gene is TRBV11-2, the J gene TRBJ1-6; D gene uncertain. The length of the CDR3 is 16 residues. Germline V gene sequence: CDR1 SGHAT, CDR2 FQNNGV. The V end was cut by 0 bases, the J end by 10 bases, with 16 bases between. CDR3 in DNA: TGTGCCAGCAGCTTAGATCGATTATGGAACGGGTCACCCCTCCACTTT. Translating it yields CASSLDRLWNGSPLHF. Supplemented by reference TRBV11-2 and TRBJ1-6, the full variable domain reads EAGVAQSPRYKIIEKRQSVAFWCNPISGHATLYWYQQILGQGPKLLIQFQNNGVVDDSQLPKDRFSAERLKGVDSTLKIQPAKLEDSAVYLCASSLDRLWNGSPLHFGNGTRLTVT.